This TCR beta chain stems from a study of cytomegalovirus exposure and HLA in healthy donors. A note on this clone: Its antigen is unknown.

This cohort consisted of healthy bone marrow donors. A multiplex PCR was run with 60 Vbeta primers and 13 Jbeta primers. Libraries were prepared by immunoSEQ multiplex PCR; TCRdb keeps only in-frame clonotypes and omits some of them. The sample records roughly 130,000 clones, 75% to 85% being singletons. V was clipped by 0 bases and J by 3 bases; unmatched bases: 8. Per germline, CDR1 GTSNPN and CDR2 SVGIG (reference sequence). This CDR3 region has 15 residues. Points from the study as a whole: In a later analysis, TCR beta V- and J-gene trimming was associated with a missense DCLRE1C variant.

The clonotype was recovered from a man aged 40-49 years in good health and CMV-seronegative. The chain carries TRBV30 and TRBJ2-7; TRBD1 matches 7 bases. The sample taken for sequencing was PBMCs. The CDR3 bases are TGTGCCTGGAGTGTAGCAGGCAGGGGGATCTACGAGCAGTACTTC. The encoded protein is CAWSVAGRGIYEQYF.